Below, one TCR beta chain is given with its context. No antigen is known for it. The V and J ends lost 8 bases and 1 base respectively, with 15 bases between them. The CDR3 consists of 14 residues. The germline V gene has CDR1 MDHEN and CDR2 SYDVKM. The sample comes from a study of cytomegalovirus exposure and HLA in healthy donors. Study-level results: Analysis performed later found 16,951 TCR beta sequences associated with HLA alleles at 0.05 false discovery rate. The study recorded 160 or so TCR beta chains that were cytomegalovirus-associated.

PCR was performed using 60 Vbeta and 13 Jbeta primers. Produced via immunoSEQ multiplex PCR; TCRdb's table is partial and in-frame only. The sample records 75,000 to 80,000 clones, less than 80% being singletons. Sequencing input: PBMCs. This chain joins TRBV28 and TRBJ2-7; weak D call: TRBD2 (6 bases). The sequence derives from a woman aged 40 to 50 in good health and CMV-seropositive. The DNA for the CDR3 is TGTGCCAGCCCCCCAGCCGCGGGGTCCTACGAGCAGTACTTC. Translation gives CASPPAAGSYEQYF.